This is a list of T cell receptor beta chains from one sample in a study of blood T cell repertoires in COVID-19. Profiled with immunoSEQ multiplex PCR; TCRdb holds only in-frame clones, not every one. The sample includes 50,000 or so clones, more than 80% seen only once; the top ten take approximately 15%. The source material was peripheral blood. All receptors come from a man in his forties with acute or convalescent COVID-19. Each CDR3 is given with its conserved first and last residue. D genes are given only for firm matches. Size is stated for part of the rows, as once, few or many counts, or as a class when the clone is expanded.

D	V	J	size	CDR3	DNA
TRBD1	TRBV6-5	TRBJ2-1	.	CASSSARDRGRHEQFF	TGTGCCAGCAGTTCAGCCCGGGACAGGGGTCGTCATGAGCAGTTCTTC
TRBD2	TRBV12-5	TRBJ2-1	.	CASGLTSGSYNEQFF	TGTGCTAGTGGCTTGACTAGCGGGTCTTACAATGAGCAGTTCTTC
.	TRBV7-9	TRBJ1-5	.	CASSLSGNQPQHF	TGTGCCAGCAGCTTATCCGGGAATCAGCCCCAGCATTTT
TRBD2	TRBV7-2	TRBJ2-3	.	CASSLVGGGGVRDTQYF	TGTGCCAGCAGCTTAGTCGGAGGCGGGGGGGTACGGGATACGCAGTATTTT
.	TRBV6-6	TRBJ1-2	.	CASSPSEGYGYTF	TGTGCCAGCAGCCCCTCGGAGGGCTATGGCTACACCTTC
.	TRBV5-1	TRBJ1-6	.	CASSLGDWGGNSPLHF	TGCGCCAGCAGCTTGGGGGATTGGGGAGGGAATTCACCCCTCCACTTT
.	TRBV6-4	TRBJ2-1	.	CASSDSRLNEQFF	TGTGCCAGCAGTGACTCGAGGCTGAATGAGCAGTTCTTC
TRBD1	TRBV27	TRBJ1-6	.	CASSSGQGASNSPLHF	TGTGCCAGCAGCTCGGGACAGGGGGCAAGTAATTCACCCCTCCACTTT
.	TRBV14	TRBJ2-5	.	CASSQVTVGTQYF	TGTGCCAGCAGCCAAGTTACTGTCGGGACCCAGTACTTC
TRBD1	TRBV30	TRBJ2-1	.	CAWTDRGDYNEQFF	TGTGCCTGGACCGACAGGGGGGACTACAATGAGCAGTTCTTC
.	TRBV20-1	TRBJ1-3	.	CSARRRDTIYF	TGCAGTGCTAGACGGAGGGACACCATATATTTT
.	TRBV7-9	TRBJ2-5	.	CASSLAGETQYF	TGTGCCAGCAGCTTAGCGGGCGAGACCCAGTACTTC
.	TRBV9	TRBJ2-7	.	CASSVGGDSYEQYF	TGTGCCAGCAGCGTCGGCGGGGACTCCTACGAGCAGTACTTC
.	TRBV19	TRBJ1-5	.	CASSIGTGNNQPQHF	TGTGCCAGTAGTATAGGCACCGGGAACAATCAGCCCCAGCATTTT
TRBD2	TRBV2	TRBJ2-7	.	CASSRTSVTYEQYF	TGTGCCAGCAGCAGGACTAGCGTAACCTACGAGCAGTACTTC
.	TRBV7-2	TRBJ1-3	.	CASSFGGVGLGNTIYF	TGTGCCAGCAGCTTTGGGGGCGTTGGGTTAGGAAACACCATATATTTT
.	TRBV7-2	TRBJ2-7	.	CASSFSGSGEQYF	TGTGCCAGCAGCTTCTCTGGTTCGGGGGAGCAGTACTTC
.	TRBV19	TRBJ1-1	.	CASSAYREAFF	TGTGCCAGTAGTGCCTACCGTGAAGCTTTCTTT
TRBD1	TRBV10-1	TRBJ1-2	.	CASSELDRGGYGYTF	TGCGCCAGCAGTGAATTGGACAGGGGTGGCTATGGCTACACCTTC
.	TRBV18	TRBJ1-6	.	CASSPDYRGNSPLHF	TGTGCCAGCTCACCCGACTATAGGGGGAATTCACCCCTCCACTTT
TRBD1	TRBV18	TRBJ2-2	once	CASSPPGTVNTGELFF	TGTGCCAGCTCACCCCCCGGGACAGTAAACACCGGGGAGCTGTTTTTT
.	TRBV6-1	TRBJ2-7	.	CASSESGSSYEQYF	TGTGCCAGCAGTGAATCCGGGAGCTCCTACGAGCAGTACTTC
.	TRBV10-3	TRBJ1-5	.	CAISGGVGGSNQPQHF	TGTGCCATCAGTGGCGGGGTGGGAGGAAGCAATCAGCCCCAGCATTTT
TRBD2	TRBV5-1	TRBJ2-7	.	CASTPGGAGPEEEQYF	TGCGCCAGCACCCCGGGAGGGGCCGGCCCGGAGGAAGAGCAGTACTTC